Listed below are T cell receptor beta chains from one sample, sequenced in a study of Tregs in tolerant kidney transplant recipients. Data came from immunoSEQ multiplex PCR; TCRdb stores just in-frame clones and leaves some out. The data hold around 78,000 clones, with about 91% observed a single time. Sample: Tregs from blood, taken before the transplant. These receptors were obtained from a human donor who received a combined kidney and bone marrow transplant. Both conserved end residues are part of each CDR3.

15,TRBJ1-6,TRBV6-5,CASRITTGGGSPLHF
16,TRBJ2-6,TRBV10-3,CAISESRNSGANVLTF
17,TRBJ1-1,TRBV18,CASSPRQGVAMNTEAFF
16,TRBJ2-7,TRBV2,CASSALTSGSSYEQYF
13,TRBJ2-7,TRBV29-1,CSVGDRPNYEQYF
14,TRBJ2-1,TRBV6-6,CASSYSGGNNEQFF
14,TRBJ2-7,TRBV19,CASSISSGSHEQYF
15,TRBJ1-2,TRBV28,CASSLRITRFSGHTF
14,TRBJ2-2,TRBV10-3,CAISQGVNTGELFF
18,TRBJ2-5,TRBV11-2,CASSLDTAGRLREETQYF
15,TRBJ2-1,TRBV7-9,CASRRLQGNYNEQFF
13,TRBJ2-7,TRBV18,CASSPDRVYEQYF
15,TRBJ1-4,TRBV18,CASSPTRQAGEKLFF
15,TRBJ1-3,TRBV5-1,CASSLGTPGPNTIYF
17,TRBJ2-1,TRBV5-4,CASSSPVAASSYNEQFF
14,TRBJ1-2,TRBV6-5,CATQTAGRGYGYTF
15,TRBJ2-1,TRBV14,CASSPTSGSYDEQFF
15,TRBJ1-3,TRBV6-5,CASSYSTGSGNTIYF
14,TRBJ2-5,TRBV5-8,CASSLDRGPETQYF
16,TRBJ2-2,TRBV19,CASSIRGASGTGELFF
13,TRBJ2-1,TRBV5-4,CASSLEWQNEQFF
14,TRBJ2-2,TRBV27,CASSTGSDTGELFF
14,TRBJ2-7,TRBV18,CASSPIWGNYEQYF
15,TRBJ2-1,TRBV18,CASSPGQVYYNEQFF
19,TRBJ2-1,TRBV19,CASSLTGTSGRSSYNEQFF
16,TRBJ1-1,TRBV18,CASSPATGGGNTEAFF
14,TRBJ1-1,TRBV7-2,CASSLVKGLTEAFF
16,TRBJ1-5,TRBV6-6,CASSLAGTGGGQPQHF
18,TRBJ2-7,TRBV27,CASSCRRGVSGSGYEQYF
11,TRBJ1-4,TRBV2,CASRENEKLFF
14,TRBJ2-7,TRBV19,CASRRQGTSYEQYF
18,TRBJ2-3,TRBV7-2,CASSLRTSGRAGYGTQYF
14,TRBJ2-3,TRBV6-5,CASSSDVRTDTQYF
16,TRBJ2-3,TRBV4-3,CASSQDSGTGADTQYF
16,TRBJ2-7,TRBV19,CASSVGGRGPSYEQYF
15,TRBJ2-1,TRBV11-2,CASSSKGGRGNEQFF
18,TRBJ1-1,TRBV28,CASSLNFDSRVGINEAFF
14,TRBJ1-2,TRBV4-1,CASSRGQGDYGYTF
16,TRBJ1-4,TRBV19,CASSLRTAATNEKLFF
13,TRBJ1-2,TRBV28,CASSFGDSSGYTF
11,TRBJ2-2,TRBV10-3,CAIRETGELFF
15,TRBJ2-2,TRBV5-4,CASSQQTGTAGELFF
13,TRBJ1-1,TRBV11-3,CASSLYQSTEAFF
17,TRBJ2-3,TRBV18,CASSPRTSGGKGDTQYF
15,TRBJ1-3,TRBV19,CASSTGWGRENTIYF
17,TRBJ2-1,TRBV5-1,CASSLEAGGAPYNEQFF
12,TRBJ2-7,TRBV5-1,CASSRDNYEQYF
15,TRBJ2-7,TRBV28,CASSAMTGGLYEQYF
14,TRBJ1-6,TRBV5-1,CASRDSGISSPLHF
14,TRBJ1-2,TRBV27,CASSYNRGLDGYTF
12,TRBJ1-2,TRBV30,CAWADRSYGYTF